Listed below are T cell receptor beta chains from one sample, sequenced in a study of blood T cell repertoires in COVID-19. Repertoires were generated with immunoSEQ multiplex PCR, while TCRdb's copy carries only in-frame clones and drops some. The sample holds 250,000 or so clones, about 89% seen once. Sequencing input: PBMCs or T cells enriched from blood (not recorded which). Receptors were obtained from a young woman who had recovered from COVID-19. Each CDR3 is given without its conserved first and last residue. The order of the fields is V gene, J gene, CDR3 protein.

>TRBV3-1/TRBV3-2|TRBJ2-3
ASSQILSSTDTQY
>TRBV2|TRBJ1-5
ASSEVGRGYQPQH
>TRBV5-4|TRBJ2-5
ASSLSLAETQY
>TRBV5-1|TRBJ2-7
ASSRGSGGWEVYEQY
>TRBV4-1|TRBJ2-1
ASSQVDLVSYNEQF
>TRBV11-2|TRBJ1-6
ASSAWDRQNSPLH
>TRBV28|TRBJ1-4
ASSLSGTGFEKLF
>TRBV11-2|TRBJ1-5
ASSSGQGANQPQH
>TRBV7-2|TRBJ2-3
ASSLTSGSPDTQY
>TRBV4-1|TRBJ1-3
ASSQGDRSSGNTIY
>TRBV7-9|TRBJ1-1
ASGQGVAF
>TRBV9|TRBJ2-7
ASSVGGGQGRNEQY
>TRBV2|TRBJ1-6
ASSEGTGDSPLH
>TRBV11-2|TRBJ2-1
ASSLYRGDGNEQF
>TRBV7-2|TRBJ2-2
ASSKGQNTGELF
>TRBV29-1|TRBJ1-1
SVLDRGGTEAF
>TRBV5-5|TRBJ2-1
ASSPEVAGGNEQF
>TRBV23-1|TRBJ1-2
ASSPRVGIGGYT
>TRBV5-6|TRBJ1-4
ASSLRDRGRKATNEKLF
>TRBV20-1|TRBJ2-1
SASDRWGPDNEQF
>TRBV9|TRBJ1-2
ASSKGTGSIYGYT
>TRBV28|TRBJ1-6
ASSLDRFNSPLH
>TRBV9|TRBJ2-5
ASNRGGRETQY
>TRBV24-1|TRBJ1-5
ATSEMTVLRGDSNQPQH
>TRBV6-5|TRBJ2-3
ASRILNSGDTQY
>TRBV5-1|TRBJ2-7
ASSNPTSGGFNEQY
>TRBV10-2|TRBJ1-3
ASSERSRQIGNTIY
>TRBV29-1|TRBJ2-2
SVQGYPNTGELF
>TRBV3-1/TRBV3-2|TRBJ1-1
ASSALRAGPWNTEAF
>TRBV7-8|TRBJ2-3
ASNVGLPSTDTQY
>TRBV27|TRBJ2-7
ASSTRGFGSYEQY
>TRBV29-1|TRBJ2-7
SVERQGTYEQY
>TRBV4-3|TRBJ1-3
ASSQGVGESGNTIY
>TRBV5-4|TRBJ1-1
ASSLALGRENTEAF
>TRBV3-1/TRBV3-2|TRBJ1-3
ASSHRGSGNTIY
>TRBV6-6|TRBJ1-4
ASSDRTSVNEKLF
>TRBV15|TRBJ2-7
ATSRTGYEQY